This is a list of T cell receptor beta chains from one sample in a study of CD8 T cells in Susac syndrome. TCRdb reanalysed the immunoSEQ multiplex PCR reads using MiXCR and keeps one entry per CDR3 protein. The sample shows roughly 180,000 distinct CDR3 sequences, roughly 94% of them seen only once. Sequenced: CD4+ T cells from PBMCs. The receptors stem from a human donor with Susac syndrome. Each CDR3 is given with its conserved first and last residue. Fields, in order: V gene, clone size, J gene, D gene, CDR3 DNA, CDR3 protein. The D gene is left open where the match is weak. Clone sizes are given selectively: once, few, many, or a class where the clone is expanded.

v_gene: TRBV5-1; abundance: .; j_gene: TRBJ1-1; d_gene: .; CDR3nt: TGCGCCAGCAGCTTGGATGGGGCCAGCAGGACGACTGAAGCTTTCTTT; CDR3aa: CASSLDGASRTTEAFF
v_gene: TRBV29-1; abundance: .; j_gene: TRBJ2-7; d_gene: TRBD2; CDR3nt: TGCAGCCCTCGACCGGGACTAGCGGGAGGTCGCGCCTACGAGCAGTACTTC; CDR3aa: CSPRPGLAGGRAYEQYF
v_gene: TRBV4-1; abundance: .; j_gene: TRBJ2-1; d_gene: TRBD2; CDR3nt: TGCGCCAGCAGCCAACGACTAGCATTGGATGAGCAGTTCTTC; CDR3aa: CASSQRLALDEQFF
v_gene: TRBV7-7; abundance: .; j_gene: TRBJ2-1; d_gene: TRBD1; CDR3nt: TGTGCCAGCAGCTTAGGCGACAGGGCCCATGAGCAGTTCTTC; CDR3aa: CASSLGDRAHEQFF
v_gene: TRBV4-3; abundance: .; j_gene: TRBJ2-1; d_gene: .; CDR3nt: TGCGCCAGCAGCCACGCAGGACAGTTAATGGAGCAGTTCTTC; CDR3aa: CASSHAGQLMEQFF
v_gene: TRBV6-2/TRBV6-3; abundance: .; j_gene: TRBJ2-1; d_gene: TRBD2; CDR3nt: TGTGCCAGCAGTTCGTCAGGGATTTTGCGGGAGGGCCTGGAAAATGAGCAGTTCTTC; CDR3aa: CASSSSGILREGLENEQFF
v_gene: TRBV10-3; abundance: .; j_gene: TRBJ1-1; d_gene: .; CDR3nt: TGTGCCATCAGTGAGGACAGGTTTGAAGCTTTCTTT; CDR3aa: CAISEDRFEAFF
v_gene: TRBV20-1; abundance: .; j_gene: TRBJ2-1; d_gene: TRBD2; CDR3nt: TGCAGTGCTAGGACCTTTGGGGCGGGAGTAGGGAGTGAGCAGTTCTTC; CDR3aa: CSARTFGAGVGSEQFF
v_gene: TRBV7-2; abundance: .; j_gene: TRBJ2-5; d_gene: .; CDR3nt: TGTGCCAGCAGCGCCCCGGGGACCCAGTACTTC; CDR3aa: CASSAPGTQYF
v_gene: TRBV20-1; abundance: .; j_gene: TRBJ2-7; d_gene: .; CDR3nt: TGCAGTGCTAGAGATTATCAGGGCTTTAGCTCCTACGAGCAGTACTTC; CDR3aa: CSARDYQGFSSYEQYF
v_gene: TRBV7-2; abundance: .; j_gene: TRBJ2-1; d_gene: .; CDR3nt: TGTGCCAGCAGCTCCCCGACCCTATACTCCTACAATGAGCAGTTCTTC; CDR3aa: CASSSPTLYSYNEQFF
v_gene: TRBV19; abundance: once; j_gene: TRBJ1-5; d_gene: TRBD1; CDR3nt: TGTGCCAGTACAAACACGGGACAGGGCGATCAGCCCCAGCATTTT; CDR3aa: CASTNTGQGDQPQHF
v_gene: TRBV30; abundance: .; j_gene: TRBJ1-2; d_gene: .; CDR3nt: TGTGCCTGGAGTGGCGCGTACAGGGAGTACTATGGCTACACCTTC; CDR3aa: CAWSGAYREYYGYTF
v_gene: TRBV29-1; abundance: .; j_gene: TRBJ1-4; d_gene: .; CDR3nt: TGCAGCGTTGAAGTGGAGGCGTTTAATGAAAAACTGTTTTTT; CDR3aa: CSVEVEAFNEKLFF
v_gene: TRBV6-2/TRBV6-3; abundance: .; j_gene: TRBJ2-2; d_gene: .; CDR3nt: TGTGCCAGCAGACTGTCAGGGGACACCGGGGAGCTGTTTTTT; CDR3aa: CASRLSGDTGELFF
v_gene: TRBV3-1; abundance: .; j_gene: TRBJ2-7; d_gene: TRBD2; CDR3nt: TGTGCCAGCAGCCCGGCGCGGGGGGACCCTTCCTACGAGCAGTACTTC; CDR3aa: CASSPARGDPSYEQYF
v_gene: TRBV18; abundance: once; j_gene: TRBJ1-1; d_gene: .; CDR3nt: TGTGCCACCCGTCGAGGAGAAGGGACTGAAGCTTTCTTT; CDR3aa: CATRRGEGTEAFF
v_gene: TRBV6-1; abundance: .; j_gene: TRBJ2-7; d_gene: .; CDR3nt: TGTGCCAGCAGTCCGAGGGTCGGGTCGGACGAGCAGTACTTC; CDR3aa: CASSPRVGSDEQYF
v_gene: TRBV4-2; abundance: .; j_gene: TRBJ2-3; d_gene: TRBD2; CDR3nt: TGTGCCAGCAGCCAAGGGGCGGGAGGGCCTTCCACAGATACGCAGTATTTT; CDR3aa: CASSQGAGGPSTDTQYF
v_gene: TRBV4-1; abundance: few; j_gene: TRBJ2-7; d_gene: .; CDR3nt: TGCGCCAGCAGCCAAGATTACCGGACCTACGAGCAGTACTTC; CDR3aa: CASSQDYRTYEQYF
v_gene: TRBV28; abundance: .; j_gene: TRBJ2-4; d_gene: .; CDR3nt: TGTGCCAGCAGTTTAATAGGGATTCTCAGGGGTCCTCGGAGGGACATTCAGTACTTC; CDR3aa: CASSLIGILRGPRRDIQYF
v_gene: TRBV20-1; abundance: .; j_gene: TRBJ2-3; d_gene: .; CDR3nt: TGCAGTGCTCCTCTAGCGACAGATACGCAGTATTTT; CDR3aa: CSAPLATDTQYF
v_gene: TRBV20-1; abundance: .; j_gene: TRBJ2-1; d_gene: .; CDR3nt: TGCAGTGCTAGTCCAGGGGCCTACAATGAGCAGTTCTTC; CDR3aa: CSASPGAYNEQFF
v_gene: TRBV6-1; abundance: .; j_gene: TRBJ1-5; d_gene: .; CDR3nt: TGTGCCAGCAGTGAACTACAGGGCGGTCAGCCCCAGCATTTT; CDR3aa: CASSELQGGQPQHF
v_gene: TRBV3-1; abundance: once; j_gene: TRBJ2-7; d_gene: .; CDR3nt: TGTGCCAGCAGCCAAGATCAACGGGAGACGGCCTACGAGCAGTACTTC; CDR3aa: CASSQDQRETAYEQYF
v_gene: TRBV7-2; abundance: .; j_gene: TRBJ2-5; d_gene: TRBD2; CDR3nt: TGTGCCAGCAGCTTAGTGGTAGCGGGACTTGGAGAGACCCAGTACTTC; CDR3aa: CASSLVVAGLGETQYF
v_gene: TRBV20-1; abundance: .; j_gene: TRBJ2-1; d_gene: TRBD2; CDR3nt: TGCAGTGCTAGAGTGCTACTAGCGGGGGACAATGAGCAGTTCTTC; CDR3aa: CSARVLLAGDNEQFF